This entry lists 5 T cell receptor beta chains sequenced from one sample in a study of blood T cells in healthy people across ages. A sample-barcoded 5' primer and a J-beta primer mix were used in a second PCR of roughly 7 to 11 cycles. Via MiXCR, TCRdb re-called the 5' RACE reads, giving one row per CDR3 protein. The sample has about 590,000 distinct CDR3 sequences, about 28% seen once. The specimen sequenced was blood. The receptors were gathered from an elderly woman in good health.

In its sample, this clonotype was seen a few times. Given a much more abundant clone one base away, this may be a read error. The chain couples TRBV2 to TRBJ2-3; TRBD1 aligns across 7 bases. Germline V gene lookup returns CDR1 SNHLY and CDR2 FYNNEI. This CDR3 is 14 amino acids long. With 6 bases clipped from V and 3 bases from J, the junction kept 6 bases outside the gene matches. The CDR3 bases are TGTGCCAGCAGGGAATACAGGGGAACAGATACGCAGTATTTT. As protein: CASREYRGTDTQYF.

This clonotype was recorded at least ten times. This chain uses TRBV6-6 with TRBJ2-1; 13 nucleotides line up with TRBD2. The CDR3 contains 15 residues. V was clipped by 7 bases and J by 5 bases; unmatched bases: 5. In germline, CDR1 is MNHNY, CDR2 SVGAGI (reference sequence). The DNA of the CDR3 is TGTGCCAGCAAAAGCGGGACTAGCGGGGACAATGAGCAGTTCTTC. This encodes CASKSGTSGDNEQFF.

The chain joins TRBV12-3 or TRBV12-4 to TRBJ2-5; D is perhaps TRBD2 (7 bases). V was trimmed by 7 bases and J by 11 bases, leaving 23 bases between them. The CDR3 contains 14 residues. Here the CDR3 DNA reads TGTGCCAGCAATTTTGTCCCGGGGGGCAATGAGCAGTACTTC. This codes for CASNFVPGGNEQYF.

V gene TRBV24-1 combines with J gene TRBJ1-2, with D perhaps TRBD1 (6 bases). Germline V gene sequence: CDR1 KGHDR, CDR2 SFDVKD. The CDR3 length is 14 residues. Trimming pared 2 bases from V and 7 bases from J, leaving 13 bases between. The CDR3 nucleotides are TGTGCCACCAGTGATTCCAGGGGCGGGAGTGGCTACACCTTC. It encodes CATSDSRGGSGYTF.

This clonotype was seen at least ten times. The V and J genes are TRBV7-3 and TRBJ2-1; 8 nucleotides agree with TRBD2. With V trimmed by 5 bases and J by 2 bases, 5 bases remained unmatched. The CDR3 length is 15 residues. Germline V lookup: CDR1 SGHTA, CDR2 FQGTGA. The DNA of the CDR3 is TGTGCCAGCAGCCCCCCGGGACTAGCCTACAATGAGCAGTTCTTC. Its translation: CASSPPGLAYNEQFF.